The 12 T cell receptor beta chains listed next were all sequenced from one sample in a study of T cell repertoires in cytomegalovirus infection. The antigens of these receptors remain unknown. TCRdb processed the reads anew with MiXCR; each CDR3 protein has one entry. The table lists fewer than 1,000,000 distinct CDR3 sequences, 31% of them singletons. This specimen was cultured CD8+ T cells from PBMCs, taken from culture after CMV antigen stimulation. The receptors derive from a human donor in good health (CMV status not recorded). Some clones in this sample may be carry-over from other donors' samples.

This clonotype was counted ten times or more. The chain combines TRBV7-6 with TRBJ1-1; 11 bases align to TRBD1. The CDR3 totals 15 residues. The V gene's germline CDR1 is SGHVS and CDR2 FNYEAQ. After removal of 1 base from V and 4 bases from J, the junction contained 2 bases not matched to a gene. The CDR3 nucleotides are TGTGCCAGCAGCTTAGTGGGGACAGGGGGCACTGAAGCTTTCTTT. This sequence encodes CASSLVGTGGTEAFF.

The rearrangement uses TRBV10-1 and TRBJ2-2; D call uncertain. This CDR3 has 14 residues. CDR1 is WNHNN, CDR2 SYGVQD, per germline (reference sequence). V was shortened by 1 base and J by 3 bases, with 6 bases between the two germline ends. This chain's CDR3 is CASSELQYTGELFF. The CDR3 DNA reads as TGCGCCAGCAGTGAGTTACAGTACACCGGGGAGCTGTTTTTT.

For the CDR3, the DNA is TGTGCCACCACATTAAACAGGGGCAAGAAAGCTTTCTTT. Translating gives CATTLNRGKKAFF. The chain links TRBV11-1 to TRBJ1-1; 7 bases match TRBD1. The CDR3 runs 13 residues. V was clipped by 10 bases and J by 9 bases; unmatched bases: 14. The V gene's germline CDR1 is SGHAT and CDR2 FQDESV (reference sequence). The variable domain in full, completed from reference TRBV11-1 and TRBJ1-1, reads EAEVAQSPRYKITEKSQAVAFWCDPISGHATLYWYRQILGQGPELLVQFQDESVVDDSQLPKDRFSAERLKGVDSTLKIQPAELGDSAMYLCATTLNRGKKAFFGQGTRLTVV.

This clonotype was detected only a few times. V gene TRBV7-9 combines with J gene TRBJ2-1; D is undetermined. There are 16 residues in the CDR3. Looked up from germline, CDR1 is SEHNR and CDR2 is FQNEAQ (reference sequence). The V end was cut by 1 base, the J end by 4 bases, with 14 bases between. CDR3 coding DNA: TGTGCCAGCAGCTTAGTCGGGCTACGGGCTTACAATGAGCAGTTCTTC. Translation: CASSLVGLRAYNEQFF. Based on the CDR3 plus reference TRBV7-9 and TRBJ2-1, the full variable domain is DTGVSQNPRHKITKRGQNVTFRCDPISEHNRLYWYRQTLGQGPEFLTYFQNEAQLEKSRLLSDRFSAERPKGSFSTLEIQRTEQGDSAMYLCASSLVGLRAYNEQFFGPGTRLTVL.

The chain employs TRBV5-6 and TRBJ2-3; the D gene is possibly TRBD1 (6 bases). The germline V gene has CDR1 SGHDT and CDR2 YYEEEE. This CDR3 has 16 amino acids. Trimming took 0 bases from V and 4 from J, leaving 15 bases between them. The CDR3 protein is CASSLGGGPLPDTQYF. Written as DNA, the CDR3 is TGTGCCAGCAGCTTGGGAGGGGGTCCCTTGCCAGATACGCAGTATTTT.

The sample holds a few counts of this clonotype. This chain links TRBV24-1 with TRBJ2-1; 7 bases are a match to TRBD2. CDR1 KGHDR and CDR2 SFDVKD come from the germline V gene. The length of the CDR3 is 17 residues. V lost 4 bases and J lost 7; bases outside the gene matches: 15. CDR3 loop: CATSDGRLRFETNEQFF. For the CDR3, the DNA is TGTGCCACCAGTGACGGGAGGTTACGTTTTGAGACTAATGAGCAGTTCTTC.

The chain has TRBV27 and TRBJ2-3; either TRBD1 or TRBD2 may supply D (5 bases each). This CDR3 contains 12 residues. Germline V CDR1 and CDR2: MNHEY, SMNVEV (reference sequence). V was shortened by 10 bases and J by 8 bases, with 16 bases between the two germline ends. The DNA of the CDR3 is TGTGCCACCCGGGACGGAGCCACTACGCAGTATTTT. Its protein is CATRDGATTQYF.

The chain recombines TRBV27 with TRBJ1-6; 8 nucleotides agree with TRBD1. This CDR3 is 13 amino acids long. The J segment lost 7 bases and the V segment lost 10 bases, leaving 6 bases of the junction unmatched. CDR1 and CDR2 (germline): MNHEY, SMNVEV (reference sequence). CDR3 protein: CAISGQANSPLHF. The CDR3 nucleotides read TGTGCCATTTCGGGACAGGCCAATTCACCCCTCCACTTT.

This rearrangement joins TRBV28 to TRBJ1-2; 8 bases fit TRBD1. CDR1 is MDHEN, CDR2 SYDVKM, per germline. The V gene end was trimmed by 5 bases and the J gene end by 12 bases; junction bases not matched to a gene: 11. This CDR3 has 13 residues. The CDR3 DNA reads TGTGCCAGCAGTCCCCCATCAGACAGGGGTAACACCTTC. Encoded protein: CASSPPSDRGNTF.

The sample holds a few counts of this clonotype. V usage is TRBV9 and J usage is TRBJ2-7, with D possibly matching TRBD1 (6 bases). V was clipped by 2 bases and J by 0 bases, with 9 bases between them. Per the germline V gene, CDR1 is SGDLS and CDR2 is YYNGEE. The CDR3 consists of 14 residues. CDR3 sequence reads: CASSVGDNSYEQYF. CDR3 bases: TGTGCCAGCAGCGTGGGGGACAACTCCTACGAGCAGTACTTC.

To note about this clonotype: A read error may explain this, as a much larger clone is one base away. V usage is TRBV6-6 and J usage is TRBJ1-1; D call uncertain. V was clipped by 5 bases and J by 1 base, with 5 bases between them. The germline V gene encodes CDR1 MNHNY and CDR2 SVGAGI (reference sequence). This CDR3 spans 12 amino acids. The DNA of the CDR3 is TGTGCCAGCAGTAACAAGAACACTGAAGCTTTCTTT. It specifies CASSNKNTEAFF.

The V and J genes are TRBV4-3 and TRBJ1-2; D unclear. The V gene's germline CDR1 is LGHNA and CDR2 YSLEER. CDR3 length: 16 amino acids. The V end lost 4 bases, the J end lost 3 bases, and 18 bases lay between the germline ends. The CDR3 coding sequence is TGCGCCAGCAGCCCAGCTATGGTTGCGGCAGACTATGGCTACACCTTC. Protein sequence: CASSPAMVAADYGYTF.